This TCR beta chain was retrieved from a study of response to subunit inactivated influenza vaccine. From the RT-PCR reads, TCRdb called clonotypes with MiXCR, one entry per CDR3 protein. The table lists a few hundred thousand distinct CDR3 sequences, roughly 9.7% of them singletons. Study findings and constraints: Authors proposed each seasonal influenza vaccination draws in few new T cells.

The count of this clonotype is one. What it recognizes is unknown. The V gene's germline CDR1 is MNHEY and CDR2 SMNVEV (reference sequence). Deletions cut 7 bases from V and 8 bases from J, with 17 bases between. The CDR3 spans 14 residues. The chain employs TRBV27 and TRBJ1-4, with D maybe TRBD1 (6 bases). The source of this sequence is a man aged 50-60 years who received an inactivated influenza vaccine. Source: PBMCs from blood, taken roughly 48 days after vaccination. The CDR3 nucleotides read TGTGCCAGCAAAATCCGACAGGATAGCGAAAAACTGTTTTTT. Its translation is CASKIRQDSEKLFF.